The 11 T cell receptor beta chains below all came from one sample that was sequenced in a study of T cells in Graves' hyperthyroidism and ophthalmopathy. The CDR3 regions of TCR beta were amplified from RNA transcripts. The HTBI set primed first-round TCR CDR3 RT-PCR. TCRdb passed the multiplex PCR reads through MiXCR, listing each CDR3 protein once. The sample consists of some 600,000 distinct CDR3 sequences, around 14% of them appearing once. Sequenced: blood. These receptors were obtained from a woman aged 25 to 45 with Graves' hyperthyroidism that later progressed to Graves' ophthalmopathy.

The chain joins TRBV28 to TRBJ2-7; TRBD2 matches at 12 bases. Germline loops: CDR1 MDHEN, CDR2 SYDVKM. The length of the CDR3 is 17 residues. V lost 6 bases to trimming and J lost 2 bases; unmatched junction nucleotides: 11. CDR3 DNA sequence: TGTGCCAGCAGCCTTAGGACTAGCGGGATGGAACCCTACGAGCAGTACTTC. It specifies CASSLRTSGMEPYEQYF.

This clonotype was observed many times. This chain connects TRBV6-1 to TRBJ2-7; 11 bases line up with TRBD2. Per germline, CDR1 MNHNS and CDR2 SASEGT. The length of the CDR3 is 14 residues. J lost 6 bases, V lost 6 bases, and 7 bases had no gene match. CDR3 residues: CASRPLAGDVEQYF. DNA of the CDR3: TGTGCCAGCAGGCCACTAGCGGGAGATGTCGAGCAGTACTTC.

CDR3 in DNA: TGTGCCAGCAGAGGGACAACTCTGTTTTTT. Amino acids: CASRGTTLFF. The chain recombines TRBV2 with TRBJ1-4, with a weak D call TRBD1 (6 bases). CDR1 and CDR2 from the germline V gene are SNHLY and FYNNEI. There are 10 residues in the CDR3. Between the trimmed V and J ends, which lost 6 bases and 14 bases, there was a span of 10 bases.

This clonotype was seen at least ten times. This chain links TRBV20-1 with TRBJ2-5, with TRBD1 matching over 9 bases. The germline V gene encodes CDR1 DFQATT and CDR2 SNEGSKA (reference sequence). After removal of 4 bases from V and 4 bases from J, the junction contained 10 bases not matched to a gene. There are 15 residues in the CDR3. The CDR3 nucleotides read TGCAGTGCTATTTCAGGACAGGGGCGAGCAGAGACCCAGTACTTC. Translating it yields CSAISGQGRAETQYF.

This clonotype was found many times. The chain joins TRBV6-1 to TRBJ1-2; the D gene is possibly TRBD1 (6 bases). The CDR3 extends over 13 amino acids. Between the trimmed V and J ends, which lost 3 bases and 4 bases, there was a span of 9 bases. Germline-derived CDR1 and CDR2 are MNHNS and SASEGT. CDR3 region: CASSETGVYGYTF. The DNA for the CDR3 is TGTGCCAGCAGTGAGACAGGAGTCTATGGCTACACCTTC.

The chain carries TRBV5-1 and TRBJ2-1; 14 positions match TRBD2. CDR3 length: 16 amino acids. Germline V gives CDR1 SGHRS, CDR2 YFSETQ. The trim removed 4 bases at V and 7 bases at J, leaving 7 bases unmatched. The CDR3 DNA sequence: TGCGCCAGCAGCCACCCCGGGACTAGCGGGAGAAATGAGCAGTTCTTC. Translation gives CASSHPGTSGRNEQFF.

This clonotype was picked up a small number of times. The CDR3: CASSRALSQNEQFF. The CDR3 coding sequence is TGTGCCAGCTCACGGGCTTTAAGCCAAAATGAGCAGTTCTTC. The chain employs TRBV18 and TRBJ2-1; D call uncertain. With 4 bases removed from V and 7 bases from J, the gap between germline ends came to 14 bases. CDR1 KGHSH and CDR2 LQKENI come from the germline V gene. The CDR3 totals 14 residues.

The J gene is TRBJ1-2, the V gene TRBV12-3 or TRBV12-4; TRBD1 is a possible D gene (5 bases). This CDR3 has 12 residues. Trimming removed 6 bases at V and 8 bases at J, with 13 bases between. The CDR3 spells CASRSTGLGYTF. CDR3 nucleotides: TGTGCCAGCAGATCCACAGGTTTGGGCTACACCTTC.

This clonotype was observed many times. The chain is built from TRBV10-2 and TRBJ2-7; 10 bases align to TRBD2. This CDR3 has 13 residues. Germline V gene data show CDR1 as WSHSY and CDR2 as SAAADI. The junction had 2 bases not matched to a gene; V was cut back by 5 bases and J by 4 bases. In nucleotides, the CDR3 is TGCGCCAGCAGTACTAGCGGGGATTACGAGCAGTACTTC. Its protein is CASSTSGDYEQYF.

In this sample, this clonotype turned up many times. V and J are TRBV4-3 and TRBJ1-4; D ambiguous. Trimming cost V 0 bases and J 5 bases, with 13 bases left between them. Germline assignment: CDR1 LGHNA and CDR2 YSLEER. The CDR3 sequence is 16 residues long. The DNA for the CDR3 is TGCGCCAGCAGCCAAGATCGGGAAGGTTTCAATGAAAAACTGTTTTTT. This sequence encodes CASSQDREGFNEKLFF.

This clonotype came up many times. The rearrangement uses TRBV20-1 and TRBJ2-2; tentative D call: TRBD1 (6 bases). The V end lost 2 bases, the J end lost 4 bases, and 17 bases lay between the germline ends. CDR3 length equals 16 residues. Germline V lookup: CDR1 DFQATT, CDR2 SNEGSKA (reference sequence). CDR3 sequence (DNA): TGCAGTGCTAGATCCGAAACAGGGAAGGTCACCGGGGAGCTGTTTTTT. Translation gives CSARSETGKVTGELFF.